The 18 T cell receptor beta chains listed next were all sequenced from one sample in a study of T cells expressing NK-cell markers. TCRdb re-called the 5' RACE reads and gives one entry per CDR3 protein, without DNA. Listed are 250,000 to 300,000 distinct CDR3 sequences; 0.3% to 0.45% falls within the top ten. Sequencing was performed on blood T cells: a sorted CD56 or NKG2C T cell subset, CD4+ or CD8+ T cells, or bulk PBMC T cells (not recorded which). The receptors were gathered from a man in his late teens or twenties in good health.

The chain couples TRBV18 to TRBJ2-7; no DNA is available, so the TRBD1 call from TCRdb remains unchecked. Germline V gene sequence: CDR1 KGHSH, CDR2 LQKENI. The CDR3 covers 13 residues. CDR3 sequence: CASSPWGPSEQYF.

The genes are TRBV2 and TRBJ1-2. The CDR3 has 13 residues. The germline gives CDR1 SNHLY, CDR2 FYNNEI. CDR3 sequence reads: CASLLQGGYGYTF.

The J gene is TRBJ2-4, the V gene TRBV20-1; lacking DNA, the TRBD2 call made by TCRdb goes unchecked. The CDR3 loop spans 13 amino acids. CDR1 and CDR2 from the germline V gene are DFQATT and SNEGSKA (reference sequence). The CDR3 is CSAARGRVNIQYF.

The genes are TRBV3-1 and TRBJ1-1. Germline CDR1 LGHDT, CDR2 YNNKEL (reference sequence). This CDR3 has 12 residues. The CDR3: CASSRQGTEAFF. Drawing the rest from reference TRBV3-1 and TRBJ1-1, the complete variable domain is DTAVSQTPKYLVTQMGNDKSIKCEQNLGHDTMYWYKQDSKKFLKIMFSYNNKELIINETVPNRFSPKSPDKAHLNLHINSLELGDSAVYFCASSRQGTEAFFGQGTRLTVV.

The rearrangement uses TRBV12-3 or TRBV12-4 and TRBJ2-3; the D call from TCRdb, TRBD2, cannot be confirmed without DNA. The CDR3 is made up of 17 amino acids. Here the CDR3 reads CASRRLAGVRSTDTQYF.

The chain has TRBV6-1 and TRBJ2-3; TCRdb designates TRBD1, a call that cannot be tested without DNA. CDR3 size: 14 residues. Germline assignment: CDR1 MNHNS and CDR2 SASEGT. This CDR3 is CASRTGDPPNTQYF.

V is TRBV18 and J is TRBJ2-5. This CDR3 has 12 amino acids. CDR1 is KGHSH, CDR2 LQKENI, per germline. The CDR3 reads CASSPAIETQYF.

This chain links TRBV29-1 with TRBJ2-6. Germline lookup yields CDR1 SQVTM and CDR2 ANQGSEA. The CDR3 runs 14 residues. This chain's CDR3 is CSVGQGSGANVLTF. Combining the CDR3 with reference TRBV29-1 and TRBJ2-6 gives the whole variable domain SAVISQKPSRDICQRGTSLTIQCQVDSQVTMMFWYRQQPGQSLTLIATANQGSEATYESGFVIDKFPISRPNLTFSTLTVSNMSPEDSSIYLCSVGQGSGANVLTFGAGSRLTVL.

The chain is built from TRBV12-3 or TRBV12-4 and TRBJ1-2; the TRBD1 assignment by TCRdb is unverifiable without DNA. The CDR3 has 13 residues. This CDR3 reads CASRRTGTYGYTF.

The chain links TRBV20-1 to TRBJ2-7; TCRdb returns TRBD1, unconfirmable since there is no DNA. Germline loops: CDR1 DFQATT, CDR2 SNEGSKA (reference sequence). CDR3 length: 12 residues. The CDR3 loop reads CSAPRRGYEQYF.

The chain couples TRBV3-1 to TRBJ2-7; TCRdb returns TRBD1, unconfirmable since there is no DNA. Germline V gene data show CDR1 as LGHDT and CDR2 as YNNKEL (reference sequence). The CDR3 runs to 15 residues. CDR3 sequence reads: CASSTGQGISYEQYF.

The chain joins TRBV5-6 to TRBJ1-2; no DNA is available, so the TRBD1 call from TCRdb remains unchecked. The V gene's germline CDR1 is SGHDT and CDR2 YYEEEE. The CDR3 runs to 12 residues. CDR3 protein: CASSFSGYGYTF.

The genes are TRBV4-2 and TRBJ2-2; TCRdb's D call of TRBD1 is untestable without DNA. This CDR3 contains 17 residues. The germline gives CDR1 LGHNA, CDR2 YNFKEQ. The CDR3 is CASSQDNPGTANGELFF.

The rearrangement uses TRBV19 and TRBJ2-4; TCRdb's D call, TRBD1, is unchecked because there is no DNA. CDR3 size: 15 residues. Germline V lookup: CDR1 LNHDA, CDR2 SQIVND (reference sequence). The CDR3 spells CASSVLGDAKNIQYF.

The chain combines TRBV9 with TRBJ2-1; TCRdb outputs TRBD1, but without DNA this stays unchecked. This CDR3 contains 16 residues. Germline loops: CDR1 SGDLS, CDR2 YYNGEE. CDR3 protein: CASSVGPEGAYNEQFF.

The chain couples TRBV12-3 or TRBV12-4 to TRBJ2-7; the D call from TCRdb, TRBD1, cannot be confirmed without DNA. CDR3 length: 14 residues. CDR3 residues: CASSAGTGRNEQYF.

The V and J genes are TRBV14 and TRBJ2-1; lacking DNA, the TRBD2 call made by TCRdb goes unchecked. This CDR3 has 13 residues. Germline loops: CDR1 SGHDN, CDR2 FVKESK. This CDR3 reads CASSQGLAGEQFF.

The gene calls are TRBV12-3 or TRBV12-4 and TRBJ2-1; TCRdb indicates TRBD2, and absent DNA this call remains unverified. This CDR3 has 16 amino acids. The chain's CDR3 is CASSPPGGGRVREQFF.